This TCR beta chain was sequenced for a study of T-cell reconstitution after alpha-beta-depleted transplantation in children. The study, taken as a whole, reports: T-cell numbers and diversity, one year after transplant, stemmed largely from T cells that were newly produced. About two months after transplant, alpha-beta T cells reportedly came from several hundred expanded graft clones.

Per germline, CDR1 DFQATT and CDR2 SNEGSKA (reference sequence). CDR3 length: 11 residues. J gave up 4 bases and V 5 bases, and 1 base lay outside the gene matches. It was with unique molecular identifiers that the TCRbeta library was prepared. TCRdb called the PCR reads again in MiXCR, with one record for every CDR3 protein. Of 200,000 or so distinct CDR3 sequences detected, about 8.4% appear once; the ten largest clones hold approximately 34%. This clonotype was seen ten or more times. Its antigen is not identified. The clonotype comes from a male patient between 2 and 15 years old who had a stem cell transplant for acute myeloid leukemia, so the T cells may come from the graft donor. The V and J genes are TRBV20-1 and TRBJ1-2; 7 bases line up with TRBD1. Sequencing was performed on PBMCs, mostly from graft donor cells, taken 360 days after TCRalphabeta/CD19-depleted stem cell transplant. CDR3 nucleotides: TGCAGTGCTGGGGACAGCTATGGCTACACCTTC. As protein: CSAGDSYGYTF.